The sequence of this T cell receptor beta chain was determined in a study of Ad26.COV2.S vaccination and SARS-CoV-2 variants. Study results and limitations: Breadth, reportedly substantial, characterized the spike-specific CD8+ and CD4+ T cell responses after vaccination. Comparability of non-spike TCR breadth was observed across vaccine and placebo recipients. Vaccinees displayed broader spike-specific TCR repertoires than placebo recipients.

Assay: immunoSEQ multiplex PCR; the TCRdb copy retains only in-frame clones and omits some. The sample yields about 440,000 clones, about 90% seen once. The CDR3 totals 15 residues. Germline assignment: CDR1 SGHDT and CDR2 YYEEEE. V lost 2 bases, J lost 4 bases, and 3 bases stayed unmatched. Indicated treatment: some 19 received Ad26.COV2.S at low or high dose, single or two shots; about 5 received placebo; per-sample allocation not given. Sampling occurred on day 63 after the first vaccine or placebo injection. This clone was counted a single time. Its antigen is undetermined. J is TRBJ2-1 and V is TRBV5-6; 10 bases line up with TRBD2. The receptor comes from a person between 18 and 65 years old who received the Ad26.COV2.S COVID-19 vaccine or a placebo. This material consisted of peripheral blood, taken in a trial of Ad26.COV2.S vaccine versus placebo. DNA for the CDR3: TGTGCCAGCAGCTTTGTTAGCGGGAGGTACAATGAGCAGTTCTTC. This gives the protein CASSFVSGRYNEQFF. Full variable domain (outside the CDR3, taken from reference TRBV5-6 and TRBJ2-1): DAGVTQSPTHLIKTRGQQVTLRCSPKSGHDTVSWYQQALGQGPQFIFQYYEEEERQRGNFPDRFSGHQFPNYSSELNVNALLLGDSALYLCASSFVSGRYNEQFFGPGTRLTVL.